This is a list of T cell receptor beta chains from one sample in a study of T cell repertoires in cytomegalovirus infection. TCRdb processed the reads anew with MiXCR; each CDR3 protein has one entry. The repertoire has 830,000 or so distinct CDR3 sequences, around a third of them found once; the top ten carry over 10%. Which antigens these TCRs recognize remains unknown. Sequences were derived from cultured CD8+ T cells from PBMCs, sampled from culture after CMV antigen stimulation. These receptors were collected from a human donor in good health (CMV status not recorded). Some clones in this sample may be carry-over from other donors' samples. Both conserved end residues are part of each CDR3. The order of the fields is D gene, J gene, V gene, clone size, CDR3 DNA, CDR3 protein. A D gene is named only where the DNA matches it firmly. Size is stated for part of the rows, as once, few or many counts, or as a class when the clone is expanded.

D gene: -
J gene: TRBJ2-1
V gene: TRBV7-8
clone size: many
CDR3 DNA: TGTGCCAGCAGCCCAACTTCCTTAGGTGCTTCCTACAATGAGCAGTTCTTC
CDR3 protein: CASSPTSLGASYNEQFF

D gene: -
J gene: TRBJ2-5
V gene: TRBV3-1
clone size: few
CDR3 DNA: TGTGCCAGCAGCCAACTCTATCGACTAGAGGACATACGGGAGACCCAGTACTTC
CDR3 protein: CASSQLYRLEDIRETQYF

D gene: -
J gene: TRBJ1-1
V gene: TRBV6-6
clone size: -
CDR3 DNA: TGTGCCAGCAGTCTTTACGGTGGGGACGCTGAAGCTTTCTTT
CDR3 protein: CASSLYGGDAEAFF

D gene: TRBD2
J gene: TRBJ2-7
V gene: TRBV4-1
clone size: -
CDR3 DNA: TGTGCCAGCAGCCAGATCGGTACTAGCGACTACGAGCAGTACTTC
CDR3 protein: CASSQIGTSDYEQYF

D gene: -
J gene: TRBJ1-1
V gene: TRBV19
clone size: few
CDR3 DNA: TGTGCCAGTAGCCTCGACCCTGGGGGTGAAGCTTTCTTT
CDR3 protein: CASSLDPGGEAFF

D gene: -
J gene: TRBJ1-4
V gene: TRBV6-6
clone size: -
CDR3 DNA: TGTGCCAGCAGTTACTTGGCAGTGAAGAATGAAAAACTGTTTTTT
CDR3 protein: CASSYLAVKNEKLFF

D gene: -
J gene: TRBJ2-5
V gene: TRBV11-2
clone size: few
CDR3 DNA: TGTGCCAGCAGCTTAGATCTTAGACAGGATGGGAGGGGGGCCCAGTACTTC
CDR3 protein: CASSLDLRQDGRGAQYF

D gene: -
J gene: TRBJ1-1
V gene: TRBV6-5
clone size: -
CDR3 DNA: TGTGCCAGCAGTTACTCAAGGATGAACACTGAAGCTTTCTTT
CDR3 protein: CASSYSRMNTEAFF

D gene: -
J gene: TRBJ2-7
V gene: TRBV6-6
clone size: -
CDR3 DNA: TGTGCCAGCAGTTACTCCGGCAGGGGAAACGAGCAGTACTTC
CDR3 protein: CASSYSGRGNEQYF

D gene: TRBD1
J gene: TRBJ2-1
V gene: TRBV7-2
clone size: many
CDR3 DNA: TGTGCCAGCAGCTTAGAAAGGACAGGGATTTACAATGAGCAGTTCTTC
CDR3 protein: CASSLERTGIYNEQFF

D gene: -
J gene: TRBJ1-4
V gene: TRBV6-6
clone size: -
CDR3 DNA: TGTGCCAGCAGTTTGAACGAAGGGGCTAATGAAAAACTGTTTTTT
CDR3 protein: CASSLNEGANEKLFF

D gene: TRBD2
J gene: TRBJ2-4
V gene: TRBV7-6
clone size: -
CDR3 DNA: TGTGCCAGCAGCCCGGGGACTAGCGGGGGGGGGAACATTCAGTACTTC
CDR3 protein: CASSPGTSGGGNIQYF

D gene: -
J gene: TRBJ1-5
V gene: TRBV24-1
clone size: -
CDR3 DNA: TGTGCCACCAGTGATTTTAATCAGCCCCAGCATTTT
CDR3 protein: CATSDFNQPQHF

D gene: TRBD2
J gene: TRBJ2-5
V gene: TRBV6-1
clone size: once
CDR3 DNA: TGTGCCAGCAGTCGCTACACACGGGGGGGCTGGGATCAAGAGACCCAGTACTTC
CDR3 protein: CASSRYTRGGWDQETQYF

D gene: TRBD2
J gene: TRBJ2-3
V gene: TRBV7-2
clone size: many
CDR3 DNA: TGTGCCAGCAGCTTAGTAGCGGGGACTCTCACAGATACGCAGTATTTT
CDR3 protein: CASSLVAGTLTDTQYF

D gene: -
J gene: TRBJ2-7
V gene: TRBV27
clone size: -
CDR3 DNA: TGTGCCAGCAGTTTACAGGGTGGCTCCTACGAGCAGTACTTC
CDR3 protein: CASSLQGGSYEQYF

D gene: TRBD1
J gene: TRBJ1-1
V gene: TRBV28
clone size: few
CDR3 DNA: TGTGCCAGCAGTATGGACAGGGGGCTAGAAGCTTTCTTT
CDR3 protein: CASSMDRGLEAFF

D gene: TRBD1
J gene: TRBJ1-1
V gene: TRBV10-3
clone size: -
CDR3 DNA: TGTGCCATCAGGCCGGGACAGATGAACACTGAAGCTTTCTTT
CDR3 protein: CAIRPGQMNTEAFF

D gene: TRBD2
J gene: TRBJ2-1
V gene: TRBV13
clone size: -
CDR3 DNA: TGTGCCAGCAGCTTAGGCCTTAGGACTAGCGGCTACAATGAGCAGTTCTTC
CDR3 protein: CASSLGLRTSGYNEQFF

D gene: TRBD2
J gene: TRBJ2-5
V gene: TRBV27
clone size: few
CDR3 DNA: TGTGCCAGCACCCCAACCCCTTCTAGCGGGGGGGCCGGCGTTGTAGAGGAGACCCAGTACTTC
CDR3 protein: CASTPTPSSGGAGVVEETQYF

D gene: -
J gene: TRBJ1-2
V gene: TRBV12-3/TRBV12-4
clone size: many
CDR3 DNA: TGTGCCAGCACCGGCGGCCCTCAGGGTGGCTACACCTTC
CDR3 protein: CASTGGPQGGYTF

D gene: TRBD2
J gene: TRBJ2-1
V gene: TRBV10-3
clone size: -
CDR3 DNA: TGTGCCATCAGAACTTTTGGACTAGCGGGGGGAGTACCCTACAATGAGCAGTTCTTC
CDR3 protein: CAIRTFGLAGGVPYNEQFF

D gene: -
J gene: TRBJ2-1
V gene: TRBV7-9
clone size: -
CDR3 DNA: TGTGCCAGCAGCTTAGGGCGAAGCCAGTTCTTC
CDR3 protein: CASSLGRSQFF

D gene: -
J gene: TRBJ2-7
V gene: TRBV6-5
clone size: few
CDR3 DNA: TGTGCCAGCAGTTACGAAGGGAACTACGAGCAGTACTTC
CDR3 protein: CASSYEGNYEQYF

D gene: -
J gene: TRBJ2-7
V gene: TRBV28
clone size: -
CDR3 DNA: TGTGCCAGCAGTCCCGTGACAGCTACCTACGAGCAGTACTTC
CDR3 protein: CASSPVTATYEQYF

D gene: TRBD2
J gene: TRBJ2-4
V gene: TRBV7-8
clone size: -
CDR3 DNA: TGTGCCAGCAGCCCAAGGCTCGGGGCTAGCGGAAGCATAGTTATAGCCAAAAACATTCAGTACTTC
CDR3 protein: CASSPRLGASGSIVIAKNIQYF

D gene: TRBD2
J gene: TRBJ2-1
V gene: TRBV13
clone size: once
CDR3 DNA: TGTGCCAGCAGCTTAGGTCGGGCTAGCGGGTTCTACAATGAGCAGTTCTTC
CDR3 protein: CASSLGRASGFYNEQFF

D gene: -
J gene: TRBJ1-1
V gene: TRBV4-3
clone size: -
CDR3 DNA: TGCGCCAGCAGCCAAGAGCCGGGATTGGGCACTGAAGCTTTCTTT
CDR3 protein: CASSQEPGLGTEAFF

D gene: -
J gene: TRBJ2-2
V gene: TRBV7-8
clone size: many
CDR3 DNA: TGTGCCAGCAGAAGAGGGGGTACCGGGGAGCTGTTTTTT
CDR3 protein: CASRRGGTGELFF

D gene: TRBD1
J gene: TRBJ1-2
V gene: TRBV7-9
clone size: -
CDR3 DNA: TGTGCCAGCTCAGACAGGGACGGAAAGGCGATCGATGGCTACACCTTC
CDR3 protein: CASSDRDGKAIDGYTF

D gene: -
J gene: TRBJ1-4
V gene: TRBV12-3/TRBV12-4
clone size: -
CDR3 DNA: TGTGCCAGCAGTTTGACCCCGGGAAGCGGCCACCCAACTAATGAAAAACTGTTTTTT
CDR3 protein: CASSLTPGSGHPTNEKLFF

D gene: -
J gene: TRBJ1-1
V gene: TRBV6-4
clone size: -
CDR3 DNA: TGTGCCAGCAGTTCCCACCCTGGGAACACTGAAGCTTTCTTT
CDR3 protein: CASSSHPGNTEAFF

D gene: -
J gene: TRBJ2-3
V gene: TRBV27
clone size: few
CDR3 DNA: TGTGCCAGCAGTTTAACCCTTGGTGCAGATACGCAGTATTTT
CDR3 protein: CASSLTLGADTQYF

D gene: TRBD1
J gene: TRBJ1-2
V gene: TRBV27
clone size: -
CDR3 DNA: TGTGCCAGCTCTAGGGGCACAGGGGCGAACTATGGCTACACCTTC
CDR3 protein: CASSRGTGANYGYTF

D gene: -
J gene: TRBJ1-1
V gene: TRBV28
clone size: -
CDR3 DNA: TGTGCCAGCAGCCCCCCACTTCGGGGGGCTGAAGCTTTCTTT
CDR3 protein: CASSPPLRGAEAFF

D gene: TRBD2
J gene: TRBJ2-2
V gene: TRBV10-3
clone size: -
CDR3 DNA: TGTGCCATCAGTAAACTGATAGCCGCGGGAGGACACTCTACCGGGGAGCTGTTTTTT
CDR3 protein: CAISKLIAAGGHSTGELFF

D gene: TRBD1
J gene: TRBJ1-1
V gene: TRBV7-9
clone size: many
CDR3 DNA: TGTGCCAGCAGCTTAGAAGGGACAGGGCTCCTGATGGACACTGAAGCTTTCTTT
CDR3 protein: CASSLEGTGLLMDTEAFF

D gene: -
J gene: TRBJ2-7
V gene: TRBV6-6
clone size: few
CDR3 DNA: TGTGCCAGCAGTTACTCCCAAGTAGAGGCAACATTCTACGAGCAGTACTTC
CDR3 protein: CASSYSQVEATFYEQYF

D gene: -
J gene: TRBJ2-7
V gene: TRBV27
clone size: -
CDR3 DNA: TGTGCCAGCAGTCCCAATTCACCGCGGAGGGACGAGCAGTACTTC
CDR3 protein: CASSPNSPRRDEQYF

D gene: -
J gene: TRBJ2-7
V gene: TRBV7-8
clone size: many
CDR3 DNA: TGTGCCAGCAGCTTACCACGGAGGGGGACAGATAACATCTACGAGCAGTACTTC
CDR3 protein: CASSLPRRGTDNIYEQYF

D gene: TRBD2
J gene: TRBJ2-1
V gene: TRBV20-1
clone size: few
CDR3 DNA: TGCAGTGCTAGAGAAAGCGGGGGGCCATACAATGAGCAGTTCTTC
CDR3 protein: CSARESGGPYNEQFF

D gene: -
J gene: TRBJ1-1
V gene: TRBV29-1
clone size: -
CDR3 DNA: TGCAGCGTTGAAAGAAGCACTGAAGCTTTCTTT
CDR3 protein: CSVERSTEAFF

D gene: -
J gene: TRBJ2-2
V gene: TRBV4-1
clone size: many
CDR3 DNA: TGCGCCAGCAGCCCCCGGGACACCAACACCGGGGAGCTGTTTTTT
CDR3 protein: CASSPRDTNTGELFF

D gene: TRBD1
J gene: TRBJ1-2
V gene: TRBV28
clone size: few
CDR3 DNA: TGTGCCAGCAGTTTTGCAGGGGGTAACTATGGCTACACCTTC
CDR3 protein: CASSFAGGNYGYTF

D gene: -
J gene: TRBJ1-1
V gene: TRBV11-1
clone size: -
CDR3 DNA: TGTGCCAGCAGCTTCGGGGCCGCGGTTGGGGGGGTCATAACCACTGAAGCTTTCTTT
CDR3 protein: CASSFGAAVGGVITTEAFF

D gene: -
J gene: TRBJ2-3
V gene: TRBV27
clone size: -
CDR3 DNA: TGTGCCAACAGTCCGGGGACATCATACGCAGATACGCAGTATTTT
CDR3 protein: CANSPGTSYADTQYF

D gene: -
J gene: TRBJ1-4
V gene: TRBV27
clone size: -
CDR3 DNA: TGTGCCAGCAGTGTTGTGGGGGAAATTTTCGAAAAACTGTTTTTT
CDR3 protein: CASSVVGEIFEKLFF

D gene: -
J gene: TRBJ2-2
V gene: TRBV29-1
clone size: few
CDR3 DNA: TGCAGCGTTGAAGAAGTTGCCGGGGAGCTGTTTTTT
CDR3 protein: CSVEEVAGELFF

D gene: TRBD2
J gene: TRBJ2-3
V gene: TRBV11-2
clone size: many
CDR3 DNA: TGTGCCAGCAGCGGAGCGGGGGCGGGCACAGATACGCAGTATTTT
CDR3 protein: CASSGAGAGTDTQYF

D gene: -
J gene: TRBJ1-2
V gene: TRBV4-3
clone size: few
CDR3 DNA: TGCGCCAGCAGCCAAGACCTCATTCAACCCTTCTATCGCTACACCTTC
CDR3 protein: CASSQDLIQPFYRYTF

D gene: -
J gene: TRBJ2-5
V gene: TRBV10-3
clone size: -
CDR3 DNA: TGTGCCATCAGTGAGTCGAACAGGGCCCAAGAGACCCAGTACTTC
CDR3 protein: CAISESNRAQETQYF

D gene: -
J gene: TRBJ1-1
V gene: TRBV7-2
clone size: -
CDR3 DNA: TGTGCCAGCAGCGTTACAGAGAACGCTGAAGCTTTCTTT
CDR3 protein: CASSVTENAEAFF

D gene: TRBD2
J gene: TRBJ2-1
V gene: TRBV6-1
clone size: -
CDR3 DNA: TGTGCCAGCAGTGACCCGGGACTAGCGGGCGAGTACAATGAGCAGTTCTTC
CDR3 protein: CASSDPGLAGEYNEQFF

D gene: TRBD2
J gene: TRBJ2-3
V gene: TRBV7-9
clone size: -
CDR3 DNA: TGTGCCAGCAGCTCGACTAGCAAACCTACAGATACGCAGTATTTT
CDR3 protein: CASSSTSKPTDTQYF

D gene: TRBD2
J gene: TRBJ2-1
V gene: TRBV6-5
clone size: many
CDR3 DNA: TGTGCCAGCAGTTACCATGGACTAGCGGAATTCCCCTACAATGAGCAGTTCTTC
CDR3 protein: CASSYHGLAEFPYNEQFF

D gene: TRBD1
J gene: TRBJ2-5
V gene: TRBV7-2
clone size: many
CDR3 DNA: TGTGCCAGCAGCTCTCGACAGGGGGCCAAGGAGACCCAGTACTTC
CDR3 protein: CASSSRQGAKETQYF

D gene: -
J gene: TRBJ1-2
V gene: TRBV6-1
clone size: few
CDR3 DNA: TGTGCCAGCACCCTCTTCCCGGGGCAGGAAGATGGCTACACCTTC
CDR3 protein: CASTLFPGQEDGYTF

D gene: -
J gene: TRBJ2-5
V gene: TRBV27
clone size: -
CDR3 DNA: TGTGCCAGCAGTTTATCCTTTGGGACGCGAGAGACCCAGTACTTC
CDR3 protein: CASSLSFGTRETQYF

D gene: -
J gene: TRBJ2-1
V gene: TRBV12-3/TRBV12-4
clone size: -
CDR3 DNA: TGTGCCAGCAGTGCCTTCTCCGGGGGAGAAAACAATGAGCAGTTCTTC
CDR3 protein: CASSAFSGGENNEQFF